One and the same sample provided the 8 T cell receptor beta chains below, sequenced in a study of cytomegalovirus exposure and HLA in healthy donors. Sequenced by immunoSEQ multiplex PCR; TCRdb stores in-frame clones only, minus some. There are around 130,000 clones in the sample; 88% occur only once, and approximately 1.5% lies in the top ten. Sequenced material: PBMCs. All receptors come from a man aged 25-45 years in good health and CMV-seronegative.

This chain uses TRBV20-1 with TRBJ2-5; D is ambiguous. Germline CDR1 is DFQATT and CDR2 is SNEGSKA (reference sequence). The CDR3 runs 10 residues. Trimming removed 3 bases at V and 5 bases at J, with 4 bases between. The CDR3 DNA follows: TGCAGTGCTAGTATCGAGACCCAGTACTTC. Translating gives CSASIETQYF.

This clone has a single count. This rearrangement joins TRBV27 to TRBJ2-7; 9 bases fit TRBD1. The CDR3 sequence is 14 residues long. Germline V lookup: CDR1 MNHEY, CDR2 SMNVEV (reference sequence). The V and J ends lost 5 bases and 4 bases, in that order; junction bases with no gene match: 6. CDR3 coding DNA: TGTGCCAGCAGTCGGGGACAGGGTCTGTACGAGCAGTACTTC. Amino acid sequence: CASSRGQGLYEQYF.

The table lists this clone with a few counts. The chain carries TRBV30 and TRBJ1-1, with TRBD1 matching 9 bases. V was pared by 3 bases and J by 4 bases, with 3 bases of the junction left unmatched. Looked up from germline, CDR1 is GTSNPN and CDR2 is SVGIG (reference sequence). This CDR3 contains 13 residues. The CDR3 sequence: CAWRTGGFTEAFF. DNA for the CDR3: TGTGCCTGGAGAACAGGGGGCTTCACTGAAGCTTTCTTT. The full variable domain, its missing parts supplied by reference TRBV30 and TRBJ1-1, is SQTIHQWPATLVQPVGSPLSLECTVEGTSNPNLYWYRQAAGRGLQLLFYSVGIGQISSEVPQNLSASRPQDRQFILSSKKLLLSDSGFYLCAWRTGGFTEAFFGQGTRLTVV.

The chain uses TRBV15 and TRBJ2-5; TRBD1 aligns across 7 bases. The CDR3 contains 17 residues. Germline V CDR1 and CDR2: LNHNV, YYDKDF (reference sequence). The V gene end was trimmed by 5 bases and the J gene end by 0 bases; junction bases not matched to a gene: 12. As DNA, the CDR3 is TGTGCCACCAGCGGATTAGGGGGCCCCGACCACCAAGAGACCCAGTACTTC. This sequence encodes CATSGLGGPDHQETQYF.

This chain links TRBV6-4 with TRBJ2-7; 13 bases agree with TRBD2. The CDR3 is 15 amino acids. Germline V gene lookup returns CDR1 MRHNA and CDR2 SNTAGT. With V trimmed by 6 bases and J by 7 bases, 9 bases remained unmatched. The chain's CDR3 is CASSRLAGGSSEQYF. CDR3 coding DNA: TGTGCCAGCAGCCGACTAGCGGGAGGATCTAGTGAGCAGTACTTC.

This chain's CDR3 is CASSLGGSRFF. CDR3 nucleotides: TGTGCCAGCAGCTTGGGGGGTAGTCGGTTCTTC. The chain joins TRBV7-2 to TRBJ2-1; D is possibly TRBD2 (6 bases). CDR3 length equals 11 residues. In germline, CDR1 is SGHTA, CDR2 FQGNSA. Trimming pared 3 bases from V and 15 bases from J, leaving 12 bases between. The entire variable domain, with the rest obtained from reference TRBV7-2 and TRBJ2-1, is as follows: GAGVSQSPSNKVTEKGKDVELRCDPISGHTALYWYRQSLGQGLEFLIYFQGNSAPDKSGLPSDRFSAERTGGSVSTLTIQRTQQEDSAVYLCASSLGGSRFFGPGTRLTVL.

The V gene is TRBV29-1, the J gene TRBJ1-3, with 8 bases matching TRBD1. The J segment lost 0 bases and the V segment lost 4 bases, leaving 8 bases of the junction unmatched. This CDR3 comprises 16 residues. Germline CDR1 and CDR2: SQVTM and ANQGSEA. The CDR3 coding sequence is TGCAGCGTTGTATCCGGGACAGGCCTCTCTGGAAACACCATATATTTT. As protein: CSVVSGTGLSGNTIYF.

CDR3 sequence reads: CASSPMTGEQYF. The CDR3 DNA is TGTGCCAGCTCCCCAATGACAGGGGAGCAGTACTTC. This chain links TRBV18 with TRBJ2-7; 7 bases match TRBD1. This CDR3 has 12 residues. Germline CDR1 and CDR2: KGHSH and LQKENI. V shed 6 bases, J shed 7 bases, and the junction held 6 bases outside the gene matches.